This T cell receptor (beta chain) was profiled in a study of PD-1 blockade in classical Hodgkin lymphoma. Method: immunoSEQ multiplex PCR; TCRdb's copy keeps in-frame clones and lacks some. Of some 21,000 clones listed, over 75% were seen once; the top ten hold approximately 1.3%. Noted time point: newly diagnosed, previously untreated cHL patient sample. Purified CD4+ T cells were obtained from thawed PBMCs through magnetic negative selection. Study conclusions and caveats: With respect to the repertoire differences, their causes, possibly disease activity or prior therapy, remain undefined. Compared with healthy donors, newly diagnosed patients reportedly showed lower baseline TCR diversity.

Concerning this clone: The target antigen is unknown.

The CDR3 length is 17 residues. CDR1 LNHNV and CDR2 YYDKDF come from the germline V gene (reference sequence). V trimming: 1 base; J trimming: 4 bases; junction bases outside the gene matches: 12. The chain employs TRBV15 and TRBJ1-2; 7 positions agree with TRBD1. Sequencing was carried out using CD4+ T cells from blood. The receptor's source is a human donor with classical Hodgkin lymphoma. CDR3 nucleotide sequence: TGTGCCACCAGCAGAGTTACAGGGGCGTTGTCGGTCTATGGCTACACCTTC. Protein product: CATSRVTGALSVYGYTF.